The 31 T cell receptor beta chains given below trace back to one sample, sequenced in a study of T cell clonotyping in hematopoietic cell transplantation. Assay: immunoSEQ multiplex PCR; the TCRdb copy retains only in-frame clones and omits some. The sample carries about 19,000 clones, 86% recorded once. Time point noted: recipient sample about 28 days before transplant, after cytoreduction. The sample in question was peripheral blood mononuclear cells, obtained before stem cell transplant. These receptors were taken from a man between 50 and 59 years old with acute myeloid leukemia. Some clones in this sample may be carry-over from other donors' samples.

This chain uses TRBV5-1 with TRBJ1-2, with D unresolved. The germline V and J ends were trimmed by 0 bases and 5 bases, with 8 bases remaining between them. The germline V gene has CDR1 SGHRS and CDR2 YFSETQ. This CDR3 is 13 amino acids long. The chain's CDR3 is CASSLGPGYGYTF. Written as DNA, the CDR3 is TGCGCCAGCAGCTTGGGGCCCGGGTATGGCTACACCTTC.

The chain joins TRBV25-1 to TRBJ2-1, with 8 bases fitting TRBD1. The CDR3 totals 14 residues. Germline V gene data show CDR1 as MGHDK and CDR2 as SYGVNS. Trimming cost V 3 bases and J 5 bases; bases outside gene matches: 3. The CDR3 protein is CASSEDREDNEQFF. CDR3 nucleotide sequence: TGTGCCAGCAGTGAGGACAGGGAAGACAATGAGCAGTTCTTC. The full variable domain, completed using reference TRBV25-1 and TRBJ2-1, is EADIYQTPRYLVIGTGKKITLECSQTMGHDKMYWYQQDPGMELHLIHYSYGVNSTEKGDLSSESTVSRIRTEHFPLTLESARPSHTSQYLCASSEDREDNEQFFGPGTRLTVL.

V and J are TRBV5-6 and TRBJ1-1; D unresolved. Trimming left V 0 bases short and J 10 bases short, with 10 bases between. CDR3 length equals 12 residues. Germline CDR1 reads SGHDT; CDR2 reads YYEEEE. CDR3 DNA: TGTGCCAGCAGCTTGGTGTCCGCACGAGCTTTCTTT. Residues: CASSLVSARAFF.

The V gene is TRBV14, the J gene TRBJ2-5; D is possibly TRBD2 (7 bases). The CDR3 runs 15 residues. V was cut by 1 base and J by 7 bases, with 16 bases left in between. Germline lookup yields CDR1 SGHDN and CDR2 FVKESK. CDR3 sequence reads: CASSQVGGGAGTQYF. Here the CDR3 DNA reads TGTGCCAGCAGCCAAGTAGGAGGGGGGGCCGGGACCCAGTACTTC. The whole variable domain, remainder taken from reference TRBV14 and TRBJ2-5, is EAGVTQFPSHSVIEKGQTVTLRCDPISGHDNLYWYRRVMGKEIKFLLHFVKESKQDESGMPNNRFLAERTGGTYSTLKVQPAELEDSGVYFCASSQVGGGAGTQYFGPGTRLLVL.

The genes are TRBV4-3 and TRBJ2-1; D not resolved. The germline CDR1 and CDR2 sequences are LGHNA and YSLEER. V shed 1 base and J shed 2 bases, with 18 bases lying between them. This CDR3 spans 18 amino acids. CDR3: CASSQANLDLSPYNEQFF. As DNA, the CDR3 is TGCGCCAGCAGCCAAGCAAACCTCGACTTATCCCCCTACAATGAGCAGTTCTTC.

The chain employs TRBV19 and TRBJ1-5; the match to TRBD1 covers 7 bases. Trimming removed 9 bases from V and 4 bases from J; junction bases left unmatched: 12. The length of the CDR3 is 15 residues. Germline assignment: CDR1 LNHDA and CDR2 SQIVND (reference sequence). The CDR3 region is CASNRAGGQNQPQHF. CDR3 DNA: TGTGCCAGCAACCGCGCCGGGGGACAGAATCAGCCCCAGCATTTT.

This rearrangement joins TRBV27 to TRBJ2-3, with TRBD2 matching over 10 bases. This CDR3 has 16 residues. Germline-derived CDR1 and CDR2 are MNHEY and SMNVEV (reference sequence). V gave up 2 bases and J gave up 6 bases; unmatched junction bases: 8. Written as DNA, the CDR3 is TGTGCCAGCAGTTTAAGTGCTAGCGGGGGTATTGATACGCAGTATTTT. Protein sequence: CASSLSASGGIDTQYF.

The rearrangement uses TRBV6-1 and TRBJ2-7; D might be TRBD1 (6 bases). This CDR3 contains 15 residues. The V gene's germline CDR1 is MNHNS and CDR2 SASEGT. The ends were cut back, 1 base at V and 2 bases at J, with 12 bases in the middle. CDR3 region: CASSEVNTGTYEQYF. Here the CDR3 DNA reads TGTGCCAGCAGTGAAGTTAACACAGGGACCTACGAGCAGTACTTC.

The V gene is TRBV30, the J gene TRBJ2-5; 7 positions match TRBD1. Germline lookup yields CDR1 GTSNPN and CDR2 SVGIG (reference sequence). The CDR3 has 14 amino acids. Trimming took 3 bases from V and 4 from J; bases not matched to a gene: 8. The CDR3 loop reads CAWSAAGGRETQYF. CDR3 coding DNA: TGTGCCTGGAGCGCCGCAGGGGGACGAGAGACCCAGTACTTC.

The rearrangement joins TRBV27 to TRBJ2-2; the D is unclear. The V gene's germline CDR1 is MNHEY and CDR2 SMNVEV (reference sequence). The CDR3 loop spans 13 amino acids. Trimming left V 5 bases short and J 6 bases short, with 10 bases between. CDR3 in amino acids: CASSPAPPGELFF. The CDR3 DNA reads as TGTGCCAGCAGTCCCGCCCCTCCCGGGGAGCTGTTTTTT.

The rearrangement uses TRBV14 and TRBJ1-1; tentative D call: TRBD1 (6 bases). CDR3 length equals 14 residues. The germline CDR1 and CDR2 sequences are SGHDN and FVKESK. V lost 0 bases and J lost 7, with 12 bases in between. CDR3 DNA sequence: TGTGCCAGCAGCCAAGATCCCAGGGGCATTGAAGCTTTCTTT. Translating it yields CASSQDPRGIEAFF.

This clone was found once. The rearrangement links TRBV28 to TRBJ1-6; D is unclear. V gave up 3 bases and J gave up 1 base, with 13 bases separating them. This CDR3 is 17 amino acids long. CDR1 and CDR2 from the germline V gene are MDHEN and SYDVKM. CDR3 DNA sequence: TGTGCCAGCAGTTTCCCCCGGGCCGGGTCCTATAATTCACCCCTCCACTTT. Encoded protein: CASSFPRAGSYNSPLHF.

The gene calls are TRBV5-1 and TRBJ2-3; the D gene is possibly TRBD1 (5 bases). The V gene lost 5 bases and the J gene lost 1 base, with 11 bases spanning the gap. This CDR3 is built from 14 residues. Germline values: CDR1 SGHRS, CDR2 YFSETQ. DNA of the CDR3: TGCGCCAGCAGGGGCCAGGGTGGCACAGATACGCAGTATTTT. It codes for CASRGQGGTDTQYF.

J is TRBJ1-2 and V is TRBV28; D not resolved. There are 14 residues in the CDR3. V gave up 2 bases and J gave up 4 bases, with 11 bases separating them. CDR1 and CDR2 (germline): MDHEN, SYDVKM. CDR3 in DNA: TGTGCCAGCAGTTTACTCAACAGACCCTATGGCTACACCTTC. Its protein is CASSLLNRPYGYTF.

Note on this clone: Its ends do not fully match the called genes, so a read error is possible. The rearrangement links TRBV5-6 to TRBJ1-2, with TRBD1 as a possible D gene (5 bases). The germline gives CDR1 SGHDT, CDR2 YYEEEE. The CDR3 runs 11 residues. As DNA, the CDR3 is TGTGCCAGCAGCTTGATGCGGGGCACCTCTTTC. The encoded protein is CASSLMRGTSF.

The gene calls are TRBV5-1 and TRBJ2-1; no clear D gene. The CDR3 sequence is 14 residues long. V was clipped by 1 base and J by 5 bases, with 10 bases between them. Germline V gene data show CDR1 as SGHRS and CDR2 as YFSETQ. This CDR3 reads CASSLYASNNEQFF. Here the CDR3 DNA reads TGCGCCAGCAGCTTGTACGCAAGTAACAATGAGCAGTTCTTC.

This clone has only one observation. In DNA form, the CDR3 reads TGCAGTGCTAGTATAGGCAATGAGCAGTTCTTC. Translating it yields CSASIGNEQFF. The chain uses TRBV20-1 and TRBJ2-1; D unclear. Between the trimmed V and J ends, which lost 3 bases and 6 bases, there was a span of 6 bases. The CDR3 is made up of 11 amino acids. Germline lookup yields CDR1 DFQATT and CDR2 SNEGSKA (reference sequence).

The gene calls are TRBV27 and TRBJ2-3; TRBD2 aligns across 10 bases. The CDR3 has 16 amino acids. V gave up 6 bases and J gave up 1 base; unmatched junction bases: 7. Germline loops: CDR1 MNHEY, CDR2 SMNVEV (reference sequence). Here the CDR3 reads CASRYIAGGRTDTQYF. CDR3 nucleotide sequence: TGTGCCAGCAGGTATATAGCGGGGGGCCGCACAGATACGCAGTATTTT.

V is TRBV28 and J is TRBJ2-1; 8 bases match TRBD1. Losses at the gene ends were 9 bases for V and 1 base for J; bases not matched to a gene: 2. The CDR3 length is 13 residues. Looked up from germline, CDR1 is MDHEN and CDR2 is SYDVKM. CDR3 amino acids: CASTGGSYNEQFF. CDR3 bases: TGTGCCAGTACAGGGGGATCCTACAATGAGCAGTTCTTC.

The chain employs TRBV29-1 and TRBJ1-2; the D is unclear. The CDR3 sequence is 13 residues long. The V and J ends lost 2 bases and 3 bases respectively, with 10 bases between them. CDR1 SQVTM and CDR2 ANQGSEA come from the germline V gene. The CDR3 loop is CSVESDPYYGYTF. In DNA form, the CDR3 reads TGCAGCGTTGAATCTGACCCCTACTATGGCTACACCTTC.

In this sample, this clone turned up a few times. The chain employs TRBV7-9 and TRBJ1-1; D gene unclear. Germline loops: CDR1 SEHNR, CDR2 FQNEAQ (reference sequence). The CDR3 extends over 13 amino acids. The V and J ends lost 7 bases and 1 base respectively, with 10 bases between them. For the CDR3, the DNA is TGTGCCAGCACCTCGTCTTGGAACACTGAAGCTTTCTTT. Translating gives CASTSSWNTEAFF.

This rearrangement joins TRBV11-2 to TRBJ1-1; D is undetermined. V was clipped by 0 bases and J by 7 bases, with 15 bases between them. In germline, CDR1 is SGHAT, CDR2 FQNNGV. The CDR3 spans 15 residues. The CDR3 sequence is CASSLDMGGKGEAFF. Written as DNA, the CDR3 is TGTGCCAGCAGCTTAGATATGGGCGGTAAGGGTGAAGCTTTCTTT.

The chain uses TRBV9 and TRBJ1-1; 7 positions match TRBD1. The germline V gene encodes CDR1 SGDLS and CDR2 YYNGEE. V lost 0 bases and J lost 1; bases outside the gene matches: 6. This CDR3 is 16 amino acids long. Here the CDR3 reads CASSVGAGGANTEAFF. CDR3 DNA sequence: TGTGCCAGCAGCGTAGGGGCAGGGGGTGCGAACACTGAAGCTTTCTTT. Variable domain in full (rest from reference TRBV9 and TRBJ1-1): DSGVTQTPKHLITATGQRVTLRCSPRSGDLSVYWYQQSLDQGLQFLIQYYNGEERAKGNILERFSAQQFPDLHSELNLSSLELGDSALYFCASSVGAGGANTEAFFGQGTRLTVV.

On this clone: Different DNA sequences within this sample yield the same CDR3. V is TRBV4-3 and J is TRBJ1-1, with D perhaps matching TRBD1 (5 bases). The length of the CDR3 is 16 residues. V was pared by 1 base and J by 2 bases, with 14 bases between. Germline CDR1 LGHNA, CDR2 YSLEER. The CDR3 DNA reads TGCGCCAGCAGCCAAGCCGTCGGGGGGAGTAACACTGAAGCTTTCTTT. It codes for CASSQAVGGSNTEAFF.

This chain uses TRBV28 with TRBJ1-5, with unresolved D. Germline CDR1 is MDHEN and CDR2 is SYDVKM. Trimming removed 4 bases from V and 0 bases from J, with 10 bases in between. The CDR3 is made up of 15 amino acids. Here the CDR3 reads CASSSRYYSNQPQHF. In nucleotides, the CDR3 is TGTGCCAGCAGTTCCAGATATTATAGCAATCAGCCCCAGCATTTT.

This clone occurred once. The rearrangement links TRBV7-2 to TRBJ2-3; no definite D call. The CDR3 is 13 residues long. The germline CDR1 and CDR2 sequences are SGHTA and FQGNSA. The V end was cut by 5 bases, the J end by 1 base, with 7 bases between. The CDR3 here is CASSTRGTDTQYF. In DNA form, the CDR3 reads TGTGCCAGCAGCACCCGCGGCACAGATACGCAGTATTTT.

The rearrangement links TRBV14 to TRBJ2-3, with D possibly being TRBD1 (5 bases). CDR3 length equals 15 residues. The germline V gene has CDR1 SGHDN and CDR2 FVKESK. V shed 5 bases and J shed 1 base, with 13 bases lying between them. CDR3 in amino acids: CASSVTGYGTDTQYF. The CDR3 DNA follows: TGTGCCAGCAGCGTAACAGGCTATGGCACAGATACGCAGTATTTT. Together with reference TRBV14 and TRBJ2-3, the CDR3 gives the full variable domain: EAGVTQFPSHSVIEKGQTVTLRCDPISGHDNLYWYRRVMGKEIKFLLHFVKESKQDESGMPNNRFLAERTGGTYSTLKVQPAELEDSGVYFCASSVTGYGTDTQYFGPGTRLTVL.

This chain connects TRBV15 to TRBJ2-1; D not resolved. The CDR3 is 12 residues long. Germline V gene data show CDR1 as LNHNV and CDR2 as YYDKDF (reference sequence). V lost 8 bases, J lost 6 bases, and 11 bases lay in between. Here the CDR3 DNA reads TGTGCCACCGGGGTCACCTTCAATGAGCAGTTCTTC. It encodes CATGVTFNEQFF.

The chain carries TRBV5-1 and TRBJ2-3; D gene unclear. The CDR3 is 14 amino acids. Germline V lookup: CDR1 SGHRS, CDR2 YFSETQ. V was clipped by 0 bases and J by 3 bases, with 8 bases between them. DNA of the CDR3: TGCGCCAGCAGCTTGGGGGGATCAACAGATACGCAGTATTTT. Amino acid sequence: CASSLGGSTDTQYF.

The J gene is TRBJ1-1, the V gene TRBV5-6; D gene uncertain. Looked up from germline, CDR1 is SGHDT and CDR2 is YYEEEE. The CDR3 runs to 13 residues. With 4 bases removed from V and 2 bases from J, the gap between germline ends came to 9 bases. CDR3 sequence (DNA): TGTGCCAGCAGCCTACTTGTAAACACTGAAGCTTTCTTT. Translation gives CASSLLVNTEAFF.

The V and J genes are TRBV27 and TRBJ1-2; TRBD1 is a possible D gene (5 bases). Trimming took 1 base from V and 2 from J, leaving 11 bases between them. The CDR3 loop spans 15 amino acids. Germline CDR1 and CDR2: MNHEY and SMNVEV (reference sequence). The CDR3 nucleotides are TGTGCCAGCAGTTTATGGGGTGGGGGGAACTATGGCTACACCTTC. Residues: CASSLWGGGNYGYTF.